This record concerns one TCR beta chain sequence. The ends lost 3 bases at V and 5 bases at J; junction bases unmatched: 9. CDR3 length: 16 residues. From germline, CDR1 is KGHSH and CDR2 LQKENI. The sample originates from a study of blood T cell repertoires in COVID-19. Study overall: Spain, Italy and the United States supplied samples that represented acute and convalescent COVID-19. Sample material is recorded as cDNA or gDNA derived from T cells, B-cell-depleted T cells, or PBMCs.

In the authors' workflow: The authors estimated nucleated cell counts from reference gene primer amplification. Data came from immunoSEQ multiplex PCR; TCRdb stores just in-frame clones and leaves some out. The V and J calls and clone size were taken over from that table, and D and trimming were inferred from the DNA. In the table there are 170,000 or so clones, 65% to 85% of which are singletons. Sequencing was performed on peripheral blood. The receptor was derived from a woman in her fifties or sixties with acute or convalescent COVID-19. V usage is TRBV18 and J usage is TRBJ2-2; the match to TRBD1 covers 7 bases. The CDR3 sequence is CASSPRQGEGTGELFF. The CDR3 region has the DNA TGTGCCAGCTCACCGCGACAGGGCGAGGGAACCGGGGAGCTGTTTTTT.